This TCR beta chain was profiled in a study of T cells in localized non-small cell lung cancer. A word on this clone: The target antigen is unknown.

Points from the study as a whole: Clonality peaked in uninvolved adjacent lung rather than tumor.

TCRdb's copy holds only in-frame clones and misses some; the assay was immunoSEQ multiplex PCR. Of around 45,000 clones in the sample, about 88% are singletons; the top ten hold 2% to 3%. The receptor was derived from a man aged 35-69 years with stage II lung adenocarcinoma. The material was PBMCs, obtained before any cancer treatment.

CDR3 loop: CASSQVRSETDTQYF. CDR3 nucleotide sequence: TGTGCCAGCAGCCAAGTTAGGAGCGAAACAGATACGCAGTATTTT. The rearrangement joins TRBV4-2 to TRBJ2-3; D not resolved. Germline CDR1 reads LGHNA; CDR2 reads YNFKEQ. With 1 base removed from V and 3 bases from J, the gap between germline ends came to 11 bases. The CDR3 sequence is 15 residues long.